These 9 T cell receptor beta chains were sequenced from one sample in a study of T-cell reconstitution after alpha-beta-depleted transplantation in children. A library of TCRbeta sequences, prepared with unique molecular identifiers, was generated. TCRdb used MiXCR to reprocess the PCR reads, holding one entry per CDR3 protein. The sample consists of fewer than 90,000 distinct CDR3 sequences, approximately 7.3% of them appearing once. Material: PBMCs from the stem cell graft donor, obtained from the stem cell graft. These receptors were obtained from a human donor who donated a stem cell graft to a child with acute lymphoblastic leukemia.

Only a few counts were recorded for this clonotype. The rearrangement joins TRBV5-1 to TRBJ2-5, with 10 bases identical to TRBD2. The CDR3 runs 16 residues. Per germline, CDR1 SGHRS and CDR2 YFSETQ. V shed 0 bases, J shed 1 base, and the junction held 3 bases outside the gene matches. In nucleotides, the CDR3 is TGCGCCAGCAGCTTGGGACTAGCGGGCTCCCAAGAGACCCAGTACTTC. Its protein product is CASSLGLAGSQETQYF. The full variable domain, in which reference TRBV5-1 and TRBJ2-5 provide the parts outside the CDR3, is KAGVTQTPRYLIKTRGQQVTLSCSPISGHRSVSWYQQTPGQGLQFLFEYFSETQRNKGNFPGRFSGRQFSNSRSEMNVSTLELGDSALYLCASSLGLAGSQETQYFGPGTRLLVL.

In its sample, this clonotype was seen a few times. This chain uses TRBV28 with TRBJ1-1; 8 bases align to TRBD1. This CDR3 region has 14 residues. The germline V gene has CDR1 MDHEN and CDR2 SYDVKM. Trimming at V came to 6 bases and at J to 7 bases, leaving 10 bases not matched to a gene. CDR3 amino acids: CASSPPDRAYEAFF. DNA of the CDR3: TGTGCCAGCAGCCCCCCGGACAGGGCCTATGAAGCTTTCTTT. Based on the CDR3 plus reference TRBV28 and TRBJ1-1, the full variable domain is DVKVTQSSRYLVKRTGEKVFLECVQDMDHENMFWYRQDPGLGLRLIYFSYDVKMKEKGDIPEGYSVSREKKERFSLILESASTNQTSMYLCASSPPDRAYEAFFGQGTRLTVV.

This clonotype was recorded many times. CDR3 loop: CAIREGSGGELFF. The DNA of the CDR3 is TGTGCCATCAGGGAAGGTAGCGGCGGGGAGCTGTTTTTT. The rearrangement uses TRBV10-3 and TRBJ2-2, with a possible D match to TRBD2 (6 bases). Trimming left V 6 bases short and J 7 bases short, with 12 bases between. The CDR3 covers 13 residues. The germline gives CDR1 ENHRY, CDR2 SYGVKD.

This clonotype was seen ten or more times. This chain links TRBV20-1 with TRBJ2-7; 8 positions match TRBD2. The CDR3 spans 15 residues. V shed 0 bases, J shed 5 bases, and the junction held 9 bases outside the gene matches. CDR1 is DFQATT and CDR2 is SNEGSKA in the germline V gene (reference sequence). CDR3 bases: TGCAGTGCTAGAGACCAGGGACTAGGGGGGAACGAGCAGTACTTC. Its translation is CSARDQGLGGNEQYF.

There are many counts of this clonotype. The chain employs TRBV7-9 and TRBJ2-7; D uncertain. Germline CDR1 SEHNR, CDR2 FQNEAQ (reference sequence). Trimming pared 5 bases from V and 0 bases from J, leaving 14 bases between. The CDR3 runs to 15 residues. The CDR3 protein is CASSPSPTSSYEQYF. DNA for the CDR3: TGTGCCAGCAGCCCCAGTCCGACAAGCTCCTACGAGCAGTACTTC.

Ten or more counts support this clonotype. This rearrangement joins TRBV29-1 to TRBJ2-3; D unclear. This CDR3 contains 12 residues. Germline V lookup: CDR1 SQVTM, CDR2 ANQGSEA. V shed 4 bases and J shed 5 bases, with 10 bases lying between them. In DNA form, the CDR3 reads TGCAGCGTTGTGAGAAGTGGAGATACGCAGTATTTT. As protein: CSVVRSGDTQYF.

This clonotype was detected many times. This rearrangement joins TRBV10-3 to TRBJ2-7; D could derive from TRBD1 or TRBD2 (5 bases each). Deletions cut 6 bases from V and 5 bases from J, with 8 bases between. The germline V gene encodes CDR1 ENHRY and CDR2 SYGVKD. The CDR3 covers 11 residues. CDR3 sequence: CAISRDHEQYF. The CDR3 region has the DNA TGTGCCATCAGCAGGGACCACGAGCAGTACTTC.

This clonotype was observed many times. The rearrangement joins TRBV25-1 to TRBJ1-2; D might be TRBD1 (5 bases). The CDR3 length is 15 residues. Germline values: CDR1 MGHDK, CDR2 SYGVNS. Deletions cut 1 base from V and 1 base from J, with 10 bases between. The CDR3 reads CASSESGGFNYGYTF. CDR3 DNA: TGTGCCAGCAGTGAATCGGGGGGTTTTAACTATGGCTACACCTTC.

This clonotype has at least ten counts. The rearrangement links TRBV4-2 to TRBJ2-7; 7 bases agree with TRBD2. This CDR3 has 16 amino acids. Germline lookup yields CDR1 LGHNA and CDR2 YNFKEQ. V dropped 0 bases and J dropped 3; count of bases not matched to a gene: 8. The CDR3 loop is CASSQEHTWTSYEQYF. CDR3 sequence (DNA): TGTGCCAGCAGCCAAGAGCACACATGGACTAGCTACGAGCAGTACTTC.